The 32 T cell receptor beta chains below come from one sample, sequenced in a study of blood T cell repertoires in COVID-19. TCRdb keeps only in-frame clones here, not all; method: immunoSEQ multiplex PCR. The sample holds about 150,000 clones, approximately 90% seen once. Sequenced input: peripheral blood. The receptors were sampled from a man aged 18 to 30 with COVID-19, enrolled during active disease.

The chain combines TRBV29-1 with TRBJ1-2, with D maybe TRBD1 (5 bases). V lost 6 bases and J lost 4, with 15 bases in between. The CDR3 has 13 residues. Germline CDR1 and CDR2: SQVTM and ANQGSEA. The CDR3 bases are TGCAGCGTCAAACAGGTTCTGGGCTATGGCTACACCTTC. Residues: CSVKQVLGYGYTF.

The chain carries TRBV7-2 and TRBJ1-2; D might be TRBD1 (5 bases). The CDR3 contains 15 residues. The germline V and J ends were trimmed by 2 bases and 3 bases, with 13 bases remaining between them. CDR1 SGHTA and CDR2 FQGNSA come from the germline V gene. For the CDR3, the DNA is TGTGCCAGCAGCTTACGGGCAGGGAGGGACTATGGCTACACCTTC. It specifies CASSLRAGRDYGYTF.

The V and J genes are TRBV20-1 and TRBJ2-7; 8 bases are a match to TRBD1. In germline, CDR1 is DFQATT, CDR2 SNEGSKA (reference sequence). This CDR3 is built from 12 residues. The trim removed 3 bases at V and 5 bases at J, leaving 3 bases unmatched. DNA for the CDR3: TGCAGTGCTAGTTACAGGGGGAACGAGCAGTACTTC. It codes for CSASYRGNEQYF.

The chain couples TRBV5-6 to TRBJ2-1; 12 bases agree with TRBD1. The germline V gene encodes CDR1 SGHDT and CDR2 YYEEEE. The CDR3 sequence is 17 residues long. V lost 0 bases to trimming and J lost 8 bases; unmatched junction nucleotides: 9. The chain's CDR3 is CASSLDRGGQGADEQFF. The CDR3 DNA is TGTGCCAGCAGCTTGGACCGCGGGGGACAGGGGGCCGATGAGCAGTTCTTC.

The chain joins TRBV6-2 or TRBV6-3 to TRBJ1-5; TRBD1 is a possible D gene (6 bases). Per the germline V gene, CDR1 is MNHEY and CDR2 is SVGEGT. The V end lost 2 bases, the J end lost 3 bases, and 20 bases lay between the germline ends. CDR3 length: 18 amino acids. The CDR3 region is CASSYEGIRGPYNQPQHF. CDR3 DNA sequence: TGTGCCAGCAGTTACGAGGGCATCAGGGGCCCGTACAATCAGCCCCAGCATTTT.

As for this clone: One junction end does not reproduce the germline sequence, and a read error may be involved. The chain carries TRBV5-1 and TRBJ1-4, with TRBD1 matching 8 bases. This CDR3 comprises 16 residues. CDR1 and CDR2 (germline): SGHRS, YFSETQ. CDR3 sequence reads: CASSTGQGREKEKLLF. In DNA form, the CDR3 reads TGCGCCAGCAGCACCGGACAGGGACGAGAAAAAGAAAAACTGCTTTTT.

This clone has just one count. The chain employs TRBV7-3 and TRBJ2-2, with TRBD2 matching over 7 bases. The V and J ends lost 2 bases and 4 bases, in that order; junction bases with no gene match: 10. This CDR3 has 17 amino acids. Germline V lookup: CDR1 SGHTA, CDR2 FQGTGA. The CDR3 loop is CASSLRGASGVTGELFF. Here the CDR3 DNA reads TGTGCCAGCAGCTTACGAGGGGCTAGCGGAGTCACCGGGGAGCTGTTTTTT. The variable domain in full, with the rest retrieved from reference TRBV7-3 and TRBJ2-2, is GAGVSQTPSNKVTEKGKYVELRCDPISGHTALYWYRQSLGQGPEFLIYFQGTGAADDSGLPNDRFFAVRPEGSVSTLKIQRTERGDSAVYLCASSLRGASGVTGELFFGEGSRLTVL.

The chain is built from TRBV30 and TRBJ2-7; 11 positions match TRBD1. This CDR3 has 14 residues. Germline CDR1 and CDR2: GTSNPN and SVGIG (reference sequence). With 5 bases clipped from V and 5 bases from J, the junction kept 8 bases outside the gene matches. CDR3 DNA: TGTGCCTGGCATCCAAGGGACAGGGGGAACGAGCAGTACTTC. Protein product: CAWHPRDRGNEQYF.

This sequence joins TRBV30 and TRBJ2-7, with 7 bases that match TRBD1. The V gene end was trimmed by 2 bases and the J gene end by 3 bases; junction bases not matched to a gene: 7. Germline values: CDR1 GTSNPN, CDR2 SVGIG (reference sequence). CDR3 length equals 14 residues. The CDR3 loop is CAWSTWDRNYEQYF. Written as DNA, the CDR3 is TGTGCCTGGAGTACATGGGACAGAAACTACGAGCAGTACTTC.

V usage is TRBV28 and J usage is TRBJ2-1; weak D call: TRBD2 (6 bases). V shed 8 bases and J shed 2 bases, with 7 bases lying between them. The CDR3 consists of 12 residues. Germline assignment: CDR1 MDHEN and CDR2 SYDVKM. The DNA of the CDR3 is TGTGCCAGCGGGAGGACCTACAATGAGCAGTTCTTC. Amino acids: CASGRTYNEQFF.

The CDR3 DNA follows: TGTGCCACCAGCAGATCCGGACAGGCGAAGACTGAAGCTTTCTTT. Residues: CATSRSGQAKTEAFF. V gene TRBV15 combines with J gene TRBJ1-1; 7 nucleotides align to TRBD1. Unmatched junction bases numbered 8, after V lost 2 bases and J lost 5 bases. Per the germline V gene, CDR1 is LNHNV and CDR2 is YYDKDF (reference sequence). CDR3 length: 15 amino acids.

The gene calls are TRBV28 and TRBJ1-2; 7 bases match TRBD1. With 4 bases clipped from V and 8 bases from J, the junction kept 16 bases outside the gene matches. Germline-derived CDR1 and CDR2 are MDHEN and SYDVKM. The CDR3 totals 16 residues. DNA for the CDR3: TGTGCCAGCAGTTCATCCGGACAGGCGGGAGGGTGGGGCTACACCTTC. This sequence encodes CASSSSGQAGGWGYTF.

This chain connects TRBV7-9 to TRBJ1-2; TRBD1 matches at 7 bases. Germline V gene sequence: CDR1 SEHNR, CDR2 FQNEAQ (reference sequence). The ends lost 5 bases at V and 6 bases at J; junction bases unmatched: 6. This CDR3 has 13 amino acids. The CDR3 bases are TGTGCCAGCAGCCCCACAGGGGCGCATGGCTACACCTTC. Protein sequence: CASSPTGAHGYTF.

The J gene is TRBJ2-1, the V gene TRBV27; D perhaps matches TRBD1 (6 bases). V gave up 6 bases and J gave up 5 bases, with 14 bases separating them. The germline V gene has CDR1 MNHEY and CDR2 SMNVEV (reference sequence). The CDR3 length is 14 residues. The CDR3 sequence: CASRSPGQHNEQFF. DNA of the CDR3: TGTGCCAGCAGATCGCCGGGACAACACAATGAGCAGTTCTTC.

The DNA for the CDR3 is TGTGCCAGCAGCGTAGCCGGGACAGTGGATGAAAAACTGTTTTTT. Translation: CASSVAGTVDEKLFF. This chain links TRBV9 with TRBJ1-4; TRBD1 agrees at 7 bases. V gave up 0 bases and J gave up 6 bases; unmatched junction bases: 5. The CDR3 contains 15 residues. CDR1 and CDR2 from the germline V gene are SGDLS and YYNGEE. Supplemented by reference TRBV9 and TRBJ1-4, the full variable domain reads DSGVTQTPKHLITATGQRVTLRCSPRSGDLSVYWYQQSLDQGLQFLIQYYNGEERAKGNILERFSAQQFPDLHSELNLSSLELGDSALYFCASSVAGTVDEKLFFGSGTQLSVL.

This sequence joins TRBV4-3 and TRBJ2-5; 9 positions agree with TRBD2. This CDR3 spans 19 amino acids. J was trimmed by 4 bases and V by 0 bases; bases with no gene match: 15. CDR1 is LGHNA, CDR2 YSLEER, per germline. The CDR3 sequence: CASSQDLWRISGRTETQYF. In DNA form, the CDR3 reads TGCGCCAGCAGCCAAGATCTATGGCGAATTAGCGGGAGAACAGAGACCCAGTACTTC.

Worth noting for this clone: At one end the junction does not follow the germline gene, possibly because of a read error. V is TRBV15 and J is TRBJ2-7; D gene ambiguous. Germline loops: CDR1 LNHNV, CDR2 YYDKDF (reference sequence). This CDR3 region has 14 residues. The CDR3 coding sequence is TGTGCCACCAGCAGAGAACGCGGATCCTTCGAGCAGTACTTC. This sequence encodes CATSRERGSFEQYF.

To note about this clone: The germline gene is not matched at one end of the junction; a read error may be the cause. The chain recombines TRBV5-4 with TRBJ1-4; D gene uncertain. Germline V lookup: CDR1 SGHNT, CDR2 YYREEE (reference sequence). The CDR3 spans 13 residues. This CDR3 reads CASSLQSNEKLLF. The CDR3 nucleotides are TGTGCCAGCAGCTTACAGTCAAATGAAAAACTGCTTTTT.

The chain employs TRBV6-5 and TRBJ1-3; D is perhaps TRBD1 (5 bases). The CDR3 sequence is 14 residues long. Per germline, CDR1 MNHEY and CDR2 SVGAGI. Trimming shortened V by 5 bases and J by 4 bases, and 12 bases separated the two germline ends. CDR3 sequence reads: CASSPQGRGNTIYF. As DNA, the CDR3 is TGTGCCAGCAGTCCCCAGGGTAGAGGAAACACCATATATTTT.

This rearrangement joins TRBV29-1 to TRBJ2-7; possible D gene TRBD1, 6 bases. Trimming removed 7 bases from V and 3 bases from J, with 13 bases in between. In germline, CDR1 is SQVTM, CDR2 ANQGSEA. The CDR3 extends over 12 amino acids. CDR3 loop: CSARTDYYEQYF. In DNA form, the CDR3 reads TGCAGCGCCAGGACAGATTACTACGAGCAGTACTTC.

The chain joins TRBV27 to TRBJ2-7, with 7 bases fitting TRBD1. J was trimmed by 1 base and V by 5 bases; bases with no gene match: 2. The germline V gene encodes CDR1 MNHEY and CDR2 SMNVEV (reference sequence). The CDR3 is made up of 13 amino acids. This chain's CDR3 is CASSLDRSYEQYF. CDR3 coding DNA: TGTGCCAGCAGTCTGGACAGGTCCTACGAGCAGTACTTC.

CDR3 nucleotide sequence: TGTGCCAGCAGCCCGAGGGGGTCAGTCAGGACAGGGCGGACCTATAATTCACCCCTCCACTTT. This gives the protein CASSPRGSVRTGRTYNSPLHF. The genes are TRBV3-1 (or the pseudogene TRBV3-2) and TRBJ1-6; 8 bases are a match to TRBD1. Germline V gene lookup returns CDR1 LGHDT and CDR2 YNNKEL (reference sequence). The J segment lost 2 bases and the V segment lost 4 bases, leaving 19 bases of the junction unmatched. CDR3 length: 21 residues.

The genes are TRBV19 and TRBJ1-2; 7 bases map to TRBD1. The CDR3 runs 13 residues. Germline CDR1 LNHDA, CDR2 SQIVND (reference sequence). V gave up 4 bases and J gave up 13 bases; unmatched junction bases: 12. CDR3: CASSTLRQGVSTF. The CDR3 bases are TGTGCCAGTAGTACGTTACGACAGGGCGTAAGCACCTTC. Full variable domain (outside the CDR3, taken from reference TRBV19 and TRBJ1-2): DGGITQSPKYLFRKEGQNVTLSCEQNLNHDAMYWYRQDPGQGLRLIYYSQIVNDFQKGDIAEGYSVSREKKESFPLTVTSAQKNPTAFYLCASSTLRQGVSTFGSGTRLTVV.

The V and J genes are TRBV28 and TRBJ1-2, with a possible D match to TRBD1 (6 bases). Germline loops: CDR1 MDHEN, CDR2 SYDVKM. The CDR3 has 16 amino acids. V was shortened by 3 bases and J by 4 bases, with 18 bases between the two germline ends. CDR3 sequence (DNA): TGTGCCAGCAGTTTCGTCAGCGGACAGCTTCTCTATGGCTACACCTTC. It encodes CASSFVSGQLLYGYTF.

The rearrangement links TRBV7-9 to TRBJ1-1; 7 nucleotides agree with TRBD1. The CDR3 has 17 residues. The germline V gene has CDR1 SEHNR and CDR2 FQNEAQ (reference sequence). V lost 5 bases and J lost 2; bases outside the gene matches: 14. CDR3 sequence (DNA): TGTGCCAGCAGCGCACGGGTCGGCAGGGGGAAAAACACTGAAGCTTTCTTT. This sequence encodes CASSARVGRGKNTEAFF.

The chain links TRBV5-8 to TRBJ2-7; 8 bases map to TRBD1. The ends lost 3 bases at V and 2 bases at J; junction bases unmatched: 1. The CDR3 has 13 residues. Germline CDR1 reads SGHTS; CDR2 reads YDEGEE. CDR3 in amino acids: CASSWDRPYEQYF. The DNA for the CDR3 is TGTGCCAGCAGCTGGGACAGGCCCTACGAGCAGTACTTC.

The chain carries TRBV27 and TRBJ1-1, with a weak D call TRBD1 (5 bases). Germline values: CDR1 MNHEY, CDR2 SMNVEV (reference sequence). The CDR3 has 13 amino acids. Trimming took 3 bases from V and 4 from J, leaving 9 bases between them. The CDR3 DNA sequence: TGTGCCAGCAGTTTCGGGGGAACCACTGAAGCTTTCTTT. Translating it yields CASSFGGTTEAFF.

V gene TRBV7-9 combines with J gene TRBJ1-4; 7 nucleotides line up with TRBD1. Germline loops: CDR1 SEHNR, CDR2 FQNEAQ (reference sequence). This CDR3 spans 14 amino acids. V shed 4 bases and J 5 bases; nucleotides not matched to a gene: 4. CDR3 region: CASSWGTANEKLFF. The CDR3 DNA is TGTGCCAGCAGCTGGGGGACAGCCAATGAAAAACTGTTTTTT.

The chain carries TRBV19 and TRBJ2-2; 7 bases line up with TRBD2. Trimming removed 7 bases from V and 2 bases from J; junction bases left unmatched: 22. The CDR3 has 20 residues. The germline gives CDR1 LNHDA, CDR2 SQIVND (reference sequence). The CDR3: CASTPWGGPAGGTNTGELFF. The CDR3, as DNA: TGTGCCAGTACCCCATGGGGGGGACCGGCCGGGGGGACCAACACCGGGGAGCTGTTTTTT.

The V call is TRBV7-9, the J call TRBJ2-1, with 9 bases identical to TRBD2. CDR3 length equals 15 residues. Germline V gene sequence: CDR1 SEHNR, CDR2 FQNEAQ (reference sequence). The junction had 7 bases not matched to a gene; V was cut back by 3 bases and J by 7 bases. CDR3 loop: CASSFTLAGSNEQFF. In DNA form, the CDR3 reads TGTGCCAGCAGCTTCACACTAGCGGGCTCTAATGAGCAGTTCTTC. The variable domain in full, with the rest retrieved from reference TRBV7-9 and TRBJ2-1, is DTGVSQNPRHKITKRGQNVTFRCDPISEHNRLYWYRQTLGQGPEFLTYFQNEAQLEKSRLLSDRFSAERPKGSFSTLEIQRTEQGDSAMYLCASSFTLAGSNEQFFGPGTRLTVL.

CDR3 in amino acids: CARSMYRGRYPHNEQFF. The DNA for the CDR3 is TGTGCCAGAAGCATGTACAGGGGGCGTTATCCCCACAATGAGCAGTTCTTC. This chain connects TRBV7-5 to TRBJ2-1; the table's D call TRBD1 went unverified against the DNA. TRBV7-5 is noted as a pseudogene. The CDR3 is made up of 17 amino acids.

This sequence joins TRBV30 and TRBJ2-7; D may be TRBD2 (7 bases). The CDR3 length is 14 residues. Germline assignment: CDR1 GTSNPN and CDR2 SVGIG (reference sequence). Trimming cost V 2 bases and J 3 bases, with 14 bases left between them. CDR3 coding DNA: TGTGCCTGGAGTTTTAAAGGGGGGGGCTACGAGCAGTACTTC. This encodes CAWSFKGGGYEQYF.